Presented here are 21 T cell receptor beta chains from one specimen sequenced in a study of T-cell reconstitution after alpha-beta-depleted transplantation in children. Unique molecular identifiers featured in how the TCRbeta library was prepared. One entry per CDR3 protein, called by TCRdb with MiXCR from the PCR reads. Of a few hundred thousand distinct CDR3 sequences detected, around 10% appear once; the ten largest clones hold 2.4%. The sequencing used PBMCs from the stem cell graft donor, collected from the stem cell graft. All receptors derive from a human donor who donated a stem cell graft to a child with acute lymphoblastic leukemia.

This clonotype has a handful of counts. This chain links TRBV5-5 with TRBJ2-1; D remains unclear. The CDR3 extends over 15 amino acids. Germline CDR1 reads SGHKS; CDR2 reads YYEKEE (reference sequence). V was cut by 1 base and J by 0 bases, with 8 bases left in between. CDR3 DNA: TGTGCCAGCAGCTTGCCGGTTAGCTCCTACAATGAGCAGTTCTTC. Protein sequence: CASSLPVSSYNEQFF.

The CDR3 spells CASSPASGNGNIQYF. CDR3 bases: TGCGCCAGCAGCCCGGCTAGCGGGAATGGAAACATTCAGTACTTC. The chain employs TRBV5-1 and TRBJ2-4; TRBD2 aligns across 9 bases. This CDR3 has 15 residues. The V gene's germline CDR1 is SGHRS and CDR2 YFSETQ. V trimming: 4 bases; J trimming: 6 bases; junction bases outside the gene matches: 8.

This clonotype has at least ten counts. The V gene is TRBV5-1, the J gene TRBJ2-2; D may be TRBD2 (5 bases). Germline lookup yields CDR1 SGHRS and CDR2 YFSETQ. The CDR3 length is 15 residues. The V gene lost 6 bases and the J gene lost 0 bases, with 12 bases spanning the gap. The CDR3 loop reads CASKSGSANTGELFF. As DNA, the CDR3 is TGCGCCAGCAAGTCTGGGAGTGCGAACACCGGGGAGCTGTTTTTT.

In DNA form, the CDR3 reads TGTGCCAGCAGCTTCAGGGTGGGCAATCAGCCCCAGCATTTT. It translates to CASSFRVGNQPQHF. V gene TRBV5-6 combines with J gene TRBJ1-5; TRBD1 might be the D (5 bases). This CDR3 contains 14 residues. The germline V and J ends were trimmed by 2 bases and 2 bases, with 8 bases remaining between them. Germline V gives CDR1 SGHDT, CDR2 YYEEEE.

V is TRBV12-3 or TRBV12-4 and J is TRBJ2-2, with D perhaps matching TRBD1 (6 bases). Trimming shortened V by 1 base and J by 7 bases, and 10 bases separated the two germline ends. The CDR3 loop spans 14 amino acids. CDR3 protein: CASSLVGALGELFF. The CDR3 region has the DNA TGTGCCAGCAGTTTAGTGGGGGCACTCGGGGAGCTGTTTTTT.

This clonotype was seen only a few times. In DNA, the CDR3 is TGCAGCGTTGAAGGGACCGGGGAGCTGTTTTTT. It codes for CSVEGTGELFF. This rearrangement joins TRBV29-1 to TRBJ2-2; D gene ambiguous. The CDR3 runs to 11 residues. Germline-derived CDR1 and CDR2 are SQVTM and ANQGSEA. Trimming removed 1 base from V and 5 bases from J, with 2 bases in between.

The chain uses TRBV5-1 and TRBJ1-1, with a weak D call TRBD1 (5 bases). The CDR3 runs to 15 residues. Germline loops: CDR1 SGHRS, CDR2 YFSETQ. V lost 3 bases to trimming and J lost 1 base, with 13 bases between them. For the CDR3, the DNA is TGCGCCAGCAGCTCCATCGACGGGGGGAACACTGAAGCTTTCTTT. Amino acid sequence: CASSSIDGGNTEAFF.

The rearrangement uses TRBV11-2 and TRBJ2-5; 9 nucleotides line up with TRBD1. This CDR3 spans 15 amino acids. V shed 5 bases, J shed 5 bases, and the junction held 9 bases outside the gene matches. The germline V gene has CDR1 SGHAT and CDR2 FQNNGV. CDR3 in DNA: TGTGCCAGCAGCACATACAGGGGGCAAGGGGAGACCCAGTACTTC. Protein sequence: CASSTYRGQGETQYF.

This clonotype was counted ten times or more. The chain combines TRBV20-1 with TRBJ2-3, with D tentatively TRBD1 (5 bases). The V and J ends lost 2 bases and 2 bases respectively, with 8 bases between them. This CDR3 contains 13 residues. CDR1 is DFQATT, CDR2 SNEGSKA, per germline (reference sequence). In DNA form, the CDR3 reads TGCAGTGCTAGAAGGGGCGCCACAGATACGCAGTATTTT. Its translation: CSARRGATDTQYF.

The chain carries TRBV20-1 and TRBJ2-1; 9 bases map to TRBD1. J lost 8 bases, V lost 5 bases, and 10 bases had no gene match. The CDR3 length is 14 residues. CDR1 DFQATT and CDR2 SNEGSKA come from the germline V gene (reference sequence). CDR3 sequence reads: CSARSGTGIDEQFF. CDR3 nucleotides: TGCAGTGCTCGATCCGGGACAGGGATCGATGAGCAGTTCTTC.

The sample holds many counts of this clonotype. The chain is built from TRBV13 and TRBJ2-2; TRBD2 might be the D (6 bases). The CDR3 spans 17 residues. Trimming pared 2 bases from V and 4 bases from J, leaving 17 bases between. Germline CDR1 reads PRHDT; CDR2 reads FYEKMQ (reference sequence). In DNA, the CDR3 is TGTGCCAGCAGCTTATCGATCGGAGGGGTTTCCACCGGGGAGCTGTTTTTT. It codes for CASSLSIGGVSTGELFF.

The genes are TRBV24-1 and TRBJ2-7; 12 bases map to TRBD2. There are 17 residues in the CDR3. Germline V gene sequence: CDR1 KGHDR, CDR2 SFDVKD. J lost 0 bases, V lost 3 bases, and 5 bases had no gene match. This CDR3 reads CATSDTSGRQSSYEQYF. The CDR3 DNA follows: TGTGCCACCAGTGATACTAGCGGGAGGCAAAGCTCCTACGAGCAGTACTTC.

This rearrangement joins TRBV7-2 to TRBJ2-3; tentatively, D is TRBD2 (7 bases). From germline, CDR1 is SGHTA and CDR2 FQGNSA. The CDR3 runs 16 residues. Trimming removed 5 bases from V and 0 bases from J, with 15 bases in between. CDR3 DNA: TGTGCCAGCAGCACCCTAGGGAGGGGGAGCACAGATACGCAGTATTTT. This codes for CASSTLGRGSTDTQYF.

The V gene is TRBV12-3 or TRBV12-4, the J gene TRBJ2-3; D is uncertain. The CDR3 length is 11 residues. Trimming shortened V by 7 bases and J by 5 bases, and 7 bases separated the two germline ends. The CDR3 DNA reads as TGTGCCAGCACCGACCGAGATACGCAGTATTTT. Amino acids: CASTDRDTQYF.

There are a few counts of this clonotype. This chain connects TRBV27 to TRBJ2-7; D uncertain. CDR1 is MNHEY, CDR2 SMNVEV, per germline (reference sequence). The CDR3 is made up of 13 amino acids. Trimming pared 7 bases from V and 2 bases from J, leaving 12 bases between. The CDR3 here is CASIRWAPYEQYF. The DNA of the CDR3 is TGTGCCAGCATTCGGTGGGCGCCCTACGAGCAGTACTTC.

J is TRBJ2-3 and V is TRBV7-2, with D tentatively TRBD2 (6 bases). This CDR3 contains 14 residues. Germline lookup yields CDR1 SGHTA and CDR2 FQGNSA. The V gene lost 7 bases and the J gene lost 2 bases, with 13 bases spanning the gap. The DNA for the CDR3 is TGTGCCAGCACCGGGGGAGTCCTCACAGATACGCAGTATTTT. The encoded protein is CASTGGVLTDTQYF.

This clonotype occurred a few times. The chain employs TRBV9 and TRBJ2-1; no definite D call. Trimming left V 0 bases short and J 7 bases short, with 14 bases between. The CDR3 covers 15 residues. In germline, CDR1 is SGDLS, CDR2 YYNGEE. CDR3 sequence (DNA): TGTGCCAGCAGCGTAGCACCACGCGGTGGGAATGAGCAGTTCTTC. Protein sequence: CASSVAPRGGNEQFF.

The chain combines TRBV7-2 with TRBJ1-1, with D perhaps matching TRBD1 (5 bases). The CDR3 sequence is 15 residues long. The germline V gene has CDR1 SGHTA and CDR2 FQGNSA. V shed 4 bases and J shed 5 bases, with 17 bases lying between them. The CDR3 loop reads CASSSVWGGETEAFF. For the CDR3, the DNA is TGTGCCAGCAGCTCGGTGTGGGGGGGAGAAACTGAAGCTTTCTTT.

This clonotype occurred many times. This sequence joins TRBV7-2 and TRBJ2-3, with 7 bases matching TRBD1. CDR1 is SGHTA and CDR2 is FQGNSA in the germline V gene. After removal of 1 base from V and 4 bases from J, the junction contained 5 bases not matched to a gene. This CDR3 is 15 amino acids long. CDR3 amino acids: CASSLVAGGADTQYF. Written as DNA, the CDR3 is TGTGCCAGCAGCTTAGTAGCAGGGGGTGCAGATACGCAGTATTTT.

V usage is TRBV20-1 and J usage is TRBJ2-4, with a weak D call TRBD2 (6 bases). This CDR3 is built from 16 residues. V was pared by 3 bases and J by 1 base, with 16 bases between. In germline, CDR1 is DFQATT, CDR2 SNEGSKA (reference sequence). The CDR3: CSARPGTSGAKNIQYF. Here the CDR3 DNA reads TGCAGTGCTAGGCCCGGGACTTCGGGGGCCAAAAACATTCAGTACTTC.

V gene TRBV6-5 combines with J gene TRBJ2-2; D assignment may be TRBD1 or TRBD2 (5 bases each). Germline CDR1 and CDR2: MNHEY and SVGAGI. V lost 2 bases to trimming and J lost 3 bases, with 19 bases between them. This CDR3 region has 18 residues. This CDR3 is CASSYGAGRGADTGELFF. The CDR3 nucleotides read TGTGCCAGCAGTTACGGGGCCGGACGAGGGGCGGACACCGGGGAGCTGTTTTTT.